This T cell receptor beta chain derives from a study of blood T cell repertoires in COVID-19. Across the study: The analysed material was cDNA or gDNA that came from T cells, B-cell-depleted T cells, or PBMCs.

The CDR3 loop spans 17 amino acids. Trimming took off 2 bases at V and 4 bases at J, with 20 bases between the two ends. The V gene's germline CDR1 is SGHVS and CDR2 FNYEAQ. Before they entered the study, exposed participants had met a COVID-19 case within 2 weeks. The repertoire was sequenced with immunoSEQ multiplex PCR; TCRdb's copy has only in-frame clones and lacks some. This sample has some 270,000 clones, with approximately 85% found just once. J is TRBJ1-1 and V is TRBV7-6; D is perhaps TRBD1 (6 bases). This TCR was sampled from a woman aged 45-65 years who had been exposed to COVID-19. Sequenced sample: PBMCs or T cells enriched from blood (not recorded which). The CDR3 DNA reads as TGTGCCAGCAGCTTACGAGGGGGATTGGGTCTGGGCACTGAAGCTTTCTTT. It encodes CASSLRGGLGLGTEAFF.